The present T cell receptor (beta chain) was sequenced within a study of blood T cells in healthy people across ages (dated by TCRdb to 2014 to 2015). For the study in its entirety: Template switching captured roughly one uniquely barcoded TCR beta cDNA molecule per two T cells in model experiments. Age-related changes in TCR beta repertoire diversity were measured in the study by deep sequencing normalized with unique cDNA molecular identifiers. The donors were split into four age groups: young (average around 17 years), middle-aged (over 35), aged (roughly 65) and long-lived (over 80). Donors of different ages were randomly distributed across sequencing lanes to avoid experimental bias. Two additional independent replicas of 1 million unique cDNA reads from the same blood draw were analyzed for two donors (one aged 18 to 29 and one aged 80 or older).

This clonotype was observed a handful of times. Which antigen it targets is not known. Base-call qualities are not available, and no considerably larger clone is one nucleotide away. The study at large found these results: Total diversity estimates from one million sequenced T cells were considered lower bounds and underestimates. Observed TCR beta diversity correlated strongly with the percentage of naive T cells measured by flow cytometry. Observed TCR beta diversity per million T cells fell roughly linearly with age, and a significant reduction was already apparent by age roughly 40. Because profiling used bulk unsorted PBMCs, naive and antigen-experienced compartments could not be compared conclusively. Donor CMV infection status was unknown, potentially confounding age-related changes in expanded clonotypes. Compared with the aged group, more naive CD4+ T cells, fewer expanded clones and increased TCR diversity were shown by the long-lived group, suggesting age selection.

Systemically healthy Caucasian individuals from Russia, over 30 in total and aged 6 to 90 years, were included as donors. Approximately 11 milliliters of peripheral blood were drawn from each donor into EDTA-treated Vacutainer tubes. Ficoll-Paque density-gradient centrifugation was used to isolate PBMCs, with at least 6 million obtained per sample. Trizol reagent was used to extract total RNA from the PBMCs, yielding at least 6 micrograms per sample. For every donor, flow cytometry on a PBMC aliquot measured the percentage of naive CD45RAhigh/CD27high T cells. Library construction relied on 5' RACE. These reads were obtained on an Illumina HiSeq 2500. A second PCR of about 6 to 12 cycles was run with a J-beta primer mix and a sample-barcoded 5' primer. A template-switch 5' adaptor carrying 12 random nucleotides introduced a unique molecular identifier onto each TCR beta cDNA molecule. Each sample yielded at least 2.5 million CDR3-containing paired-end reads. All of the RNA was converted into first-strand cDNA using the Mint cDNA synthesis kit, with a TRBC-specific oligonucleotide serving as the primer. After uracil-DNA glycosylase treatment, a first 18-cycle PCR used universal primers M1SS and BC2_uni_R on all cDNA. In the source study's methods: Normalization of each sample was performed by random selection of 1 million high-quality reads, each carrying a distinct molecular identifier. Reads sharing molecular identifiers were discarded rather than binned into consensus sequences. MiTCR, with a Q25 quality threshold and the strictest error-elimination algorithm, was used for CDR3 identification, clonotype clustering and error correction. Lower-bound total TCR beta diversity was estimated with a nonparametric unseen species model using Euler transformation. The raw public data were reprocessed by TCRdb itself: fastp quality trimming at Q25, MiXCR clonotype calling, in-frame beta chains only. Each CDR3 protein appears once, grouped with its most common genes and DNA. TCRdb, not the original authors, processed these V and J calls. The sample table holds over 950,000 distinct CDR3 sequences, of which less than 45% were seen once. The top ten hold roughly 13% of the sample.

The sequencing sample was made of blood. The sequence was collected from a young man in good health.

The nucleotide sequence reads TGTGCCAGCAGACTCCATGGGCAGGGGGCGGTTCCCAATGAAAAACTGTTTTTT. Its translation is CASRLHGQGAVPNEKLFF. The rearranged chain carries TRBV7-9 and TRBJ1-4, and 8 bases in between align with TRBD1. Germline trimming amounts to 6 bases on V and 5 bases on J, with 17 as the count of junction bases outside the gene matches. The CDR3 holds 18 amino acids from the cysteine to the phenylalanine. Kept here is only the CDR3 DNA, which spans 54 bases and is read in frame from base 1. Via the germline V gene (reference sequence), CDR1 is SEHNR and CDR2 FQNEAQ. The full variable domain, completed from the reference TRBV7-9 and TRBJ1-4 proteins outside the CDR3, reads DTGVSQNPRHKITKRGQNVTFRCDPISEHNRLYWYRQTLGQGPEFLTYFQNEAQLEKSRLLSDRFSAERPKGSFSTLEIQRTEQGDSAMYLCASRLHGQGAVPNEKLFFGSGTQLSVL.